This T cell receptor (beta chain) was identified in a study of T cells in women clearing cervical HPV infection. Turning to the study itself: Case blood was drawn a median approximately 150 days after lesion detection. Overall study findings and caveats: Effector/memory and HPV-specific T cells were not isolated, and association timing is unknown.

Germline V lookup: CDR1 SGHDN, CDR2 FVKESK. V shed 4 bases, J shed 6 bases, and the junction held 12 bases outside the gene matches. The CDR3 is 17 residues long. Produced via immunoSEQ multiplex PCR; TCRdb's table is partial and in-frame only. In all, the sample yields roughly 50,000 clones. As regards this clone: What it recognizes is unknown. The CDR3 is cut off 3 residues early in the read; its end comes from the germline J gene.

The sequenced sample consisted of blood buffy coat. The chain couples TRBV14 to TRBJ2-7; 13 bases match TRBD2. This TCR derives from a woman between 18 and 70 years old with a cervical HPV16 infection that either progressed to CIN3+ or cleared (not recorded which). CDR3 residues: CASSRGLAGVQQGEQYF. Partial CDR3 DNA: TGTGCCAGCAGCCGAGGACTAGCGGGAGTTCAGCAGGGCGAG. The whole variable domain, filled in from reference TRBV14 and TRBJ2-7, reads EAGVTQFPSHSVIEKGQTVTLRCDPISGHDNLYWYRRVMGKEIKFLLHFVKESKQDESGMPNNRFLAERTGGTYSTLKVQPAELEDSGVYFCASSRGLAGVQQGEQYFGPGTRLTVT.